These 31 T cell receptor beta chains were all obtained from the same sample, sequenced in a study of blood T cell repertoires in COVID-19. Generated by immunoSEQ multiplex PCR, the TCRdb table keeps only in-frame clones and is missing some. The table lists about 160,000 clones, approximately 86% of them singletons, with approximately 6.8% in the top ten. Specimen: peripheral blood. All receptors derive from a woman between 40 and 50 years old with COVID-19, enrolled during active disease.

The chain uses TRBV7-9 and TRBJ1-6, with D possibly matching TRBD1 (6 bases). V was clipped by 2 bases and J by 7 bases, with 12 bases between them. Germline CDR1 reads SEHNR; CDR2 reads FQNEAQ (reference sequence). The CDR3 has 15 residues. The CDR3 loop is CASSLYWDKNSPLHF. The DNA for the CDR3 is TGTGCCAGCAGCTTATACTGGGACAAGAATTCACCCCTCCACTTT.

This chain uses TRBV2 with TRBJ1-6; D perhaps matches TRBD1 (5 bases). Trimming left V 6 bases short and J 7 bases short, with 13 bases between. The germline gives CDR1 SNHLY, CDR2 FYNNEI. This CDR3 contains 14 residues. CDR3 region: CASRVRQLNSPLHF. The CDR3 DNA is TGTGCCAGCAGAGTTAGACAGCTAAATTCACCCCTCCACTTT.

The chain recombines TRBV28 with TRBJ1-2, with TRBD1 as a possible D gene (6 bases). This CDR3 has 12 amino acids. CDR1 and CDR2 from the germline V gene are MDHEN and SYDVKM. Between the trimmed V and J ends, which lost 5 bases and 7 bases, there was a span of 11 bases. The CDR3 region is CASSLGAGGYTF. The CDR3 bases are TGTGCCAGCAGTCTGGGGGCGGGTGGCTACACCTTC.

This clone has more than one count but fewer than ten. V usage is TRBV9 and J usage is TRBJ1-1, with 10 nucleotides matching TRBD1. The V segment lost 3 bases and the J segment 1 base; nucleotides outside the gene matches: 6. There are 16 residues in the CDR3. Looked up from germline, CDR1 is SGDLS and CDR2 is YYNGEE. Here the CDR3 DNA reads TGTGCCAGCAGCGCGGGACAGGGGACCGGGAACACTGAAGCTTTCTTT. Its translation is CASSAGQGTGNTEAFF.

This chain's CDR3 is CASSPRGGLASGSYNEQFF. CDR3 DNA sequence: TGTGCCAGCAGCCCAAGAGGGGGGTTGGCTAGCGGCTCCTACAATGAGCAGTTCTTC. The V call is TRBV11-3, the J call TRBJ2-1, with D maybe TRBD2 (7 bases). Between the trimmed V and J ends, which lost 5 bases and 0 bases, there was a span of 23 bases. This CDR3 is 19 amino acids long. From germline, CDR1 is SGHNT and CDR2 YENEEA.

In this sample, this clone turned up many times. Other DNA sequences of this sample code for an identical CDR3. This chain links TRBV2 with TRBJ1-5; D uncertain. This CDR3 region has 15 residues. CDR1 SNHLY and CDR2 FYNNEI come from the germline V gene. V was shortened by 1 base and J by 4 bases, with 11 bases between the two germline ends. CDR3 sequence reads: CASSEDRGSNQPQHF. The CDR3 nucleotides read TGTGCCAGCAGTGAAGATAGAGGGTCTAATCAGCCCCAGCATTTT.

The V call is TRBV13, the J call TRBJ1-2; no firm D call. Per germline, CDR1 PRHDT and CDR2 FYEKMQ (reference sequence). Trimming took off 0 bases at V and 8 bases at J, with 7 bases between the two ends. The CDR3 is made up of 12 amino acids. CDR3 region: CASSLGLLGYTF. The CDR3 DNA reads as TGTGCCAGCAGCTTAGGCCTCTTGGGCTACACCTTC.

This chain joins TRBV27 and TRBJ2-1, with 8 bases aligning to TRBD1. The CDR3 runs 16 residues. V was clipped by 3 bases and J by 3 bases; unmatched bases: 7. Germline assignment: CDR1 MNHEY and CDR2 SMNVEV (reference sequence). DNA for the CDR3: TGTGCCAGCAGTTTTTTTAAAGGACAGGGCTACAATGAGCAGTTCTTC. It specifies CASSFFKGQGYNEQFF.

This sequence joins TRBV28 and TRBJ2-6; D uncertain. CDR3 size: 14 residues. Trimming cost V 6 bases and J 1 base, with 7 bases left between them. Per the germline V gene, CDR1 is MDHEN and CDR2 is SYDVKM. CDR3 nucleotides: TGTGCCAGCAGCCCCCGGTCTGGGGCCAACGTCCTGACTTTC. Translating it yields CASSPRSGANVLTF.

The rearrangement links TRBV29-1 to TRBJ2-2; no reliable D call. V gave up 1 base and J gave up 8 bases, with 5 bases separating them. CDR1 is SQVTM, CDR2 ANQGSEA, per germline. The CDR3 length is 11 residues. The CDR3 region is CSVEVLGELFF. The CDR3 bases are TGCAGCGTTGAAGTTTTAGGGGAGCTGTTTTTT.

This clone has just a few counts. The J gene is TRBJ1-3, the V gene TRBV7-9; 7 bases agree with TRBD1. CDR1 is SEHNR, CDR2 FQNEAQ, per germline (reference sequence). The CDR3 loop spans 14 amino acids. V was clipped by 5 bases and J by 4 bases; unmatched bases: 5. Here the CDR3 DNA reads TGTGCCAGCAGCCGACAGGGATCCGGAAACACCATATATTTT. Translating gives CASSRQGSGNTIYF.

V is TRBV11-3 and J is TRBJ2-5; 7 bases agree with TRBD2. V lost 4 bases, J lost 4 bases, and 9 bases stayed unmatched. The CDR3 runs to 15 residues. In germline, CDR1 is SGHNT, CDR2 YENEEA. This CDR3 is CASSSGEGMIETQYF. The CDR3 DNA sequence: TGTGCCAGCAGCTCGGGGGAGGGAATGATAGAGACCCAGTACTTC.

This clone showed up just once. This chain's CDR3 is CASTSGSKLFF. The CDR3 DNA follows: TGTGCCAGTACTTCAGGTTCAAAACTGTTTTTT. V and J are TRBV19 and TRBJ1-4; D gene unclear. There are 11 residues in the CDR3. Trimming shortened V by 7 bases and J by 10 bases, and 10 bases separated the two germline ends. CDR1 is LNHDA and CDR2 is SQIVND in the germline V gene (reference sequence).

This clone counts as medium-sized. The CDR3 sequence is CASSSPQENSGNTIYF. The CDR3 DNA is TGTGCCAGCAGCTCCCCCCAGGAAAACTCTGGAAACACCATATATTTT. The chain has TRBV7-6 and TRBJ1-3, with D unresolved. The CDR3 runs to 16 residues. Germline V gives CDR1 SGHVS, CDR2 FNYEAQ. The ends were cut back, 4 bases at V and 0 bases at J, with 13 bases in the middle.

This clone showed up just a few times. The J gene is TRBJ1-6, the V gene TRBV4-1; D is possibly TRBD1 (5 bases). The CDR3 has 16 amino acids. In germline, CDR1 is MGHRA, CDR2 YSYEKL. Trimming cost V 4 bases and J 11 bases, with 21 bases left between them. CDR3 DNA sequence: TGCGCCAGCAGCCCAAGGGAGGGGACGCGAGGTACACCCCTCCACTTT. Protein product: CASSPREGTRGTPLHF.

The rearrangement uses TRBV12-3 or TRBV12-4 and TRBJ1-2, with no clear D. The V end was cut by 2 bases, the J end by 0 bases, with 4 bases between. This CDR3 region has 13 residues. The CDR3 sequence is CASSLPPNYGYTF. In DNA, the CDR3 is TGTGCCAGCAGTTTACCTCCTAACTATGGCTACACCTTC.

For the CDR3, the DNA is TGTGCCAGCAGCTTAGCCATTGACAGGGGGTATCAGCCCCAGCATTTT. Translation gives CASSLAIDRGYQPQHF. This chain links TRBV7-8 with TRBJ1-5; 9 bases are shared with TRBD1. After removal of 0 bases from V and 5 bases from J, the junction contained 5 bases not matched to a gene. The CDR3 totals 16 residues. The germline V gene encodes CDR1 SGHVS and CDR2 FQNEAQ.

This clone has just a few counts. V usage is TRBV6-5 and J usage is TRBJ2-1; 8 nucleotides match TRBD2. Germline CDR1 and CDR2: MNHEY and SVGAGI. The CDR3 has 15 residues. V lost 6 bases, J lost 4 bases, and 8 bases stayed unmatched. CDR3 residues: CASSQTSGTYNEQFF. As DNA, the CDR3 is TGTGCCAGCAGCCAAACTAGCGGCACTTACAATGAGCAGTTCTTC.

V usage is TRBV10-2 and J usage is TRBJ2-7; 8 bases map to TRBD1. CDR3 size: 14 residues. V was clipped by 4 bases and J by 6 bases; unmatched bases: 8. CDR1 and CDR2 (germline): WSHSY, SAAADI. The CDR3 sequence: CASSVTGGRVEQYV. CDR3 DNA: TGCGCCAGCAGTGTTACAGGGGGAAGGGTCGAGCAGTACGTC.

J is TRBJ1-2 and V is TRBV2; D perhaps matches TRBD1 (5 bases). CDR3 length equals 14 residues. From germline, CDR1 is SNHLY and CDR2 FYNNEI. V lost 8 bases and J 4 bases, leaving 17 bases between the germline ends. DNA of the CDR3: TGTGCCAGCCGCACCGGGGGGTCGATCTATGGCTACACCTTC. This translates into CASRTGGSIYGYTF.

The J gene is TRBJ1-2, the V gene TRBV6-1; no firm D call. The CDR3 has 13 residues. Trimming removed 2 bases at V and 6 bases at J, with 10 bases between. Germline CDR1 reads MNHNS; CDR2 reads SASEGT. CDR3: CASSEQRANGYTF. CDR3 coding DNA: TGTGCCAGCAGTGAACAGCGGGCAAATGGCTACACCTTC.

This clone appeared a single time. This chain joins TRBV15 and TRBJ2-6; D gene uncertain. V lost 1 base and J 1 base, leaving 8 bases between the germline ends. Germline assignment: CDR1 LNHNV and CDR2 YYDKDF (reference sequence). The CDR3 consists of 16 residues. In DNA, the CDR3 is TGTGCCACCAGCAGAGTTCCAGTTTCTGGGGCCAACGTCCTGACTTTC. Translation: CATSRVPVSGANVLTF.

The chain couples TRBV11-2 to TRBJ2-2, with D maybe TRBD2 (7 bases). The CDR3 length is 16 residues. V gave up 0 bases and J gave up 6 bases, with 14 bases separating them. CDR1 and CDR2 from the germline V gene are SGHAT and FQNNGV. This chain's CDR3 is CASSLDVRGGSGELFF. The CDR3 DNA sequence: TGTGCCAGCAGCTTAGATGTCAGGGGAGGGTCCGGGGAGCTGTTTTTT.

The chain uses TRBV18 and TRBJ2-7; no clear D. V lost 1 base to trimming and J lost 3 bases, with 10 bases between them. CDR1 and CDR2 (germline): KGHSH, LQKENI. The CDR3 length is 14 residues. The CDR3 DNA follows: TGTGCCAGCTCACCACGGCTGCAGGACTACGAGCAGTACTTC. Translated: CASSPRLQDYEQYF. Combining the CDR3 with reference TRBV18 and TRBJ2-7 gives the whole variable domain NAGVMQNPRHLVRRRGQEARLRCSPMKGHSHVYWYRQLPEEGLKFMVYLQKENIIDESGMPKERFSAEFPKEGPSILRIQQVVRGDSAAYFCASSPRLQDYEQYFGPGTRLTVT.

The gene calls are TRBV3-1 (or the pseudogene TRBV3-2) and TRBJ2-5, with 11 bases identical to TRBD2. Trimming cost V 4 bases and J 2 bases; bases outside gene matches: 0. Germline V lookup: CDR1 LGHDT, CDR2 YNNKEL (reference sequence). This CDR3 contains 14 residues. In nucleotides, the CDR3 is TGTGCCAGCAGCCTAGCGGGAGGGCAAGAGACCCAGTACTTC. Translating gives CASSLAGGQETQYF.

This chain links TRBV6-1 with TRBJ2-7, with TRBD1 identical over 10 bases. The germline V gene encodes CDR1 MNHNS and CDR2 SASEGT. The V segment lost 3 bases and the J segment 2 bases; nucleotides outside the gene matches: 1. The CDR3 has 14 residues. The CDR3 loop reads CASSEGTGAYEQYF. The CDR3 DNA is TGTGCCAGCAGTGAGGGGACAGGGGCCTACGAGCAGTACTTC.

J is TRBJ2-1 and V is TRBV29-1, with D perhaps TRBD1 (6 bases). This CDR3 region has 14 residues. V lost 8 bases, J lost 0 bases, and 14 bases lay in between. Germline V gene data show CDR1 as SQVTM and CDR2 as ANQGSEA. In DNA, the CDR3 is TGCAGCTCAGGCAGGGGTGGCTCCTACAATGAGCAGTTCTTC. It is translated as CSSGRGGSYNEQFF.

The chain has TRBV6-6 and TRBJ1-3; 8 positions match TRBD1. V lost 5 bases and J lost 4; bases outside the gene matches: 13. Germline V gives CDR1 MNHNY, CDR2 SVGAGI (reference sequence). CDR3 length: 17 residues. CDR3 in amino acids: CASSPGQALGNGNTIYF. CDR3 in DNA: TGTGCCAGCAGTCCGGGACAGGCTCTTGGCAACGGAAACACCATATATTTT.

DNA for the CDR3: TGTGCCAGCATACAAAACTCCTACGAGCAGTACTTC. Its translation is CASIQNSYEQYF. This rearrangement joins TRBV6-5 to TRBJ2-7; no firm D call. CDR3 length: 12 amino acids. Germline CDR1 is MNHEY and CDR2 is SVGAGI. With 7 bases removed from V and 0 bases from J, the gap between germline ends came to 7 bases.

The genes are TRBV27 and TRBJ1-6; D uncertain. The length of the CDR3 is 15 residues. Germline loops: CDR1 MNHEY, CDR2 SMNVEV (reference sequence). Between the trimmed V and J ends, which lost 3 bases and 0 bases, there was a span of 6 bases. The CDR3 DNA follows: TGTGCCAGCAGTTTTTCGAGCTCCTATAATTCACCCCTCCACTTT. This codes for CASSFSSSYNSPLHF.

This rearrangement joins TRBV18 to TRBJ2-3, with 8 bases lining up with TRBD2. CDR1 is KGHSH and CDR2 is LQKENI in the germline V gene. Germline trimming cut 2 bases from V and 1 base from J; bases unmatched to any gene: 8. The CDR3 consists of 17 residues. CDR3 bases: TGTGCCAGCTCACCAAGGCGTCCGGGAGGGGGCACAGATACGCAGTATTTT. Protein product: CASSPRRPGGGTDTQYF.